Below are 24 T cell receptor beta chains sequenced from a single sample in a study of blood T cell repertoires in COVID-19. Produced via immunoSEQ multiplex PCR; TCRdb's table is partial and in-frame only. The sample has hundreds of thousands of clones, roughly 84% seen once. Material: peripheral blood. The receptors stem from a human donor in a cohort sampled during active COVID-19.

The V and J genes are TRBV4-1 and TRBJ1-6; D uncertain. Germline assignment: CDR1 MGHRA and CDR2 YSYEKL. CDR3 size: 15 residues. The V end was cut by 5 bases, the J end by 2 bases, with 10 bases between. DNA for the CDR3: TGCGCCAGCAGCGAACTAGTTACCTATAATTCACCCCTCCACTTT. Translation: CASSELVTYNSPLHF.

The rearrangement links TRBV23-1 to TRBJ1-2; 9 bases fit TRBD1. TRBV23-1 is an ORF; its function is uncertain. Germline trimming cut 5 bases from V and 2 bases from J; bases unmatched to any gene: 15. The CDR3 contains 18 residues. CDR3 residues: CASSYGPFLTGGNYGYTF. CDR3 coding DNA: TGCGCCAGCAGTTACGGGCCCTTTTTGACAGGGGGAAACTATGGCTACACCTTC.

This rearrangement joins TRBV28 to TRBJ1-5, with D uncertain. Trimming pared 5 bases from V and 0 bases from J, leaving 20 bases between. CDR3 length equals 18 residues. Germline V CDR1 and CDR2: MDHEN, SYDVKM. The CDR3 is CASSNRGQVPYSNQPQHF. Here the CDR3 DNA reads TGTGCCAGCAGTAATAGAGGGCAGGTCCCTTATAGCAATCAGCCCCAGCATTTT.

V gene TRBV4-1 combines with J gene TRBJ2-5; D not resolved. Trimming stripped 1 base from V and 2 bases from J, with 8 bases between. Looked up from germline, CDR1 is MGHRA and CDR2 is YSYEKL. The CDR3 has 14 amino acids. The CDR3 sequence: CASSQVERQETQYF. The CDR3 DNA is TGCGCCAGCAGCCAAGTAGAACGTCAAGAGACCCAGTACTTC.

The gene calls are TRBV6-5 and TRBJ2-2; possible D gene TRBD2, 6 bases. The CDR3 runs to 15 residues. Germline V gene lookup returns CDR1 MNHEY and CDR2 SVGAGI. V dropped 5 bases and J dropped 0 bases, with 10 bases sitting between them. CDR3 DNA: TGTGCCAGCAGTCCCCGGGGGACGAACACCGGGGAGCTGTTTTTT. As protein: CASSPRGTNTGELFF.

This clone showed up just once. The chain recombines TRBV28 with TRBJ1-4, with 9 bases that match TRBD1. The CDR3 runs 13 residues. Germline CDR1 is MDHEN and CDR2 is SYDVKM. J gave up 14 bases and V 4 bases, and 8 bases lay outside the gene matches. This chain's CDR3 is CASSYRGLSGLFF. DNA for the CDR3: TGTGCCAGCAGTTACAGGGGGCTTAGCGGTCTGTTTTTT.

CDR3 protein: CASSSIAGGPTDTQYF. Here the CDR3 DNA reads TGTGCCAGTAGTTCCATAGCGGGGGGGCCTACAGATACGCAGTATTTT. The chain is built from TRBV19 and TRBJ2-3; TRBD2 agrees at 11 bases. Trimming took 5 bases from V and 3 from J; bases not matched to a gene: 7. CDR1 is LNHDA and CDR2 is SQIVND in the germline V gene (reference sequence). This CDR3 comprises 16 residues.

This sequence joins TRBV6-5 and TRBJ1-6; tentatively, D is TRBD1 (5 bases). V shed 7 bases and J shed 8 bases, with 12 bases lying between them. The V gene's germline CDR1 is MNHEY and CDR2 SVGAGI. This CDR3 has 13 amino acids. CDR3 in DNA: TGTGCCAGCAACCCAGGGCAGGATTCACCCCTCCACTTT. Protein sequence: CASNPGQDSPLHF.

The DNA of the CDR3 is TGTGCCAGCAGCCAAGATGATAGCGGGGGGCACAATGAGCAGTTCTTC. Protein sequence: CASSQDDSGGHNEQFF. The chain employs TRBV4-2 and TRBJ2-1, with 10 nucleotides matching TRBD2. The V and J ends lost 0 bases and 5 bases, in that order; junction bases with no gene match: 4. Germline CDR1 is LGHNA and CDR2 is YNFKEQ. The CDR3 spans 16 residues.

V and J are TRBV21-1 and TRBJ1-3; the table calls TRBD1, which could not be checked here. TRBV21-1 corresponds to a pseudogene. The CDR3 spans 16 residues. The CDR3 sequence: CASNTSTGVVRNTIYF. Here the CDR3 DNA reads TGTGCCAGCAACACATCGACAGGGGTAGTGAGAAACACCATATATTTT.

The chain links TRBV6-5 to TRBJ2-5; D ambiguous. The CDR3 length is 14 residues. V was clipped by 6 bases and J by 3 bases, with 14 bases between them. The germline V gene has CDR1 MNHEY and CDR2 SVGAGI. For the CDR3, the DNA is TGTGCCAGCAGCTCCTTAGTTCGTAAAGAGACCCAGTACTTC. It translates to CASSSLVRKETQYF.

This clone was counted a few times. The chain has TRBV5-1 and TRBJ1-6; D uncertain. The CDR3 totals 16 residues. V lost 0 bases to trimming and J lost 3 bases, with 10 bases between them. The V gene's germline CDR1 is SGHRS and CDR2 YFSETQ. CDR3 amino acids: CASSLDSPGYNSPLHF. In DNA, the CDR3 is TGCGCCAGCAGCTTGGACAGTCCTGGCTATAATTCACCCCTCCACTTT.

In its sample, this clone was seen a few times. The chain recombines TRBV3-1 (or the pseudogene TRBV3-2) with TRBJ1-2; unclear D gene. CDR1 and CDR2 from the germline V gene are LGHDT and YNNKEL (reference sequence). V was pared by 0 bases and J by 8 bases, with 7 bases between. This CDR3 is 12 amino acids long. The CDR3 protein is CASSQDTGGYTF. The CDR3 bases are TGTGCCAGCAGCCAAGATACGGGGGGCTACACCTTC.

This clone was seen a handful of times. The chain links TRBV3-1 (or the pseudogene TRBV3-2) to TRBJ1-6, with 9 bases fitting TRBD1. CDR1 and CDR2 from the germline V gene are LGHDT and YNNKEL (reference sequence). V lost 4 bases and J lost 7; bases outside the gene matches: 5. The CDR3 is 15 amino acids. The CDR3 spells CASSRWDRENSPLHF. The CDR3 DNA reads as TGTGCCAGCAGCCGCTGGGACAGGGAAAATTCACCCCTCCACTTT.

The rearrangement uses TRBV20-1 and TRBJ1-2, with unresolved D. V lost 6 bases to trimming and J lost 2 bases, with 7 bases between them. The germline CDR1 and CDR2 sequences are DFQATT and SNEGSKA (reference sequence). The CDR3 runs to 11 residues. This CDR3 reads CSAYANYGYTF. The CDR3, as DNA: TGCAGTGCCTACGCGAACTATGGCTACACCTTC.

This chain uses TRBV9 with TRBJ2-3, with 7 bases fitting TRBD2. CDR1 and CDR2 (germline): SGDLS, YYNGEE. The CDR3 is 17 residues long. V shed 2 bases, J shed 1 base, and the junction held 10 bases outside the gene matches. As DNA, the CDR3 is TGTGCCAGCAGCGTTAAACTAGCGCCGTGGGGCACAGATACGCAGTATTTT. Translating gives CASSVKLAPWGTDTQYF.

This clone was recorded many times. The chain joins TRBV2 to TRBJ1-5, with 8 bases matching TRBD1. Germline V gene lookup returns CDR1 SNHLY and CDR2 FYNNEI. Trimming cost V 5 bases and J 7 bases; bases outside gene matches: 7. CDR3 length: 14 residues. The CDR3 region has the DNA TGTGCCAGCAGTCAAGACAGGGGCAGCCAGCCCCAGCATTTT. Protein: CASSQDRGSQPQHF.

This chain joins TRBV5-8 and TRBJ1-6; D gene unclear. Trimming took 1 base from V and 0 from J, leaving 11 bases between them. This CDR3 is built from 17 residues. The germline CDR1 and CDR2 sequences are SGHTS and YDEGEE. The CDR3 bases are TGTGCCAGCAGCTTGTACGCAGCGAGCTCCTATAATTCACCCCTCCACTTT. The encoded protein is CASSLYAASSYNSPLHF.

The chain has TRBV7-8 and TRBJ2-7, with 9 bases identical to TRBD1. The CDR3 sequence is 15 residues long. Germline V gives CDR1 SGHVS, CDR2 FQNEAQ. V lost 5 bases and J lost 1; bases outside the gene matches: 6. The CDR3 region is CASSVGQGPSYEQYF. The CDR3 coding sequence is TGTGCCAGCAGCGTTGGACAGGGGCCGTCCTACGAGCAGTACTTC.

The chain joins TRBV9 to TRBJ2-7; 10 positions agree with TRBD2. The length of the CDR3 is 15 residues. Germline values: CDR1 SGDLS, CDR2 YYNGEE. Trimming cost V 0 bases and J 3 bases; bases outside gene matches: 3. The CDR3 DNA reads as TGTGCCAGCAGCGTAGCCCCTAGCGGGAGCTACGAGCAGTACTTC. This gives the protein CASSVAPSGSYEQYF. The whole variable domain, filled in from reference TRBV9 and TRBJ2-7, reads DSGVTQTPKHLITATGQRVTLRCSPRSGDLSVYWYQQSLDQGLQFLIQYYNGEERAKGNILERFSAQQFPDLHSELNLSSLELGDSALYFCASSVAPSGSYEQYFGPGTRLTVT.

This rearrangement joins TRBV5-5 to TRBJ2-2; maybe TRBD2 (5 bases). The V gene's germline CDR1 is SGHKS and CDR2 YYEKEE (reference sequence). V lost 1 base and J lost 3, with 10 bases in between. The CDR3 is 15 amino acids. The CDR3 loop reads CASSLRGFDTGELFF. The DNA for the CDR3 is TGTGCCAGCAGCTTGCGAGGGTTCGACACCGGGGAGCTGTTTTTT.

The V gene is TRBV19, the J gene TRBJ2-7, with 7 bases matching TRBD1. Germline V CDR1 and CDR2: LNHDA, SQIVND (reference sequence). V dropped 7 bases and J dropped 2; count of bases not matched to a gene: 8. The CDR3 sequence is 14 residues long. The CDR3 loop is CASKASTGAYEQYF. The CDR3 DNA reads as TGTGCCAGTAAGGCGTCAACAGGGGCCTACGAGCAGTACTTC.

The chain combines TRBV6-2 or TRBV6-3 with TRBJ2-5, with TRBD1 identical over 7 bases. With V trimmed by 6 bases and J by 1 base, 17 bases remained unmatched. The CDR3 totals 18 residues. Germline V lookup: CDR1 MNHEY, CDR2 SVGEGT. This CDR3 is CASSQYPTTGAIQETQYF. CDR3 sequence (DNA): TGTGCCAGCAGCCAATACCCCACCACAGGGGCAATCCAAGAGACCCAGTACTTC.

This clone appeared a few times. This chain uses TRBV10-1 with TRBJ2-7; 9 positions match TRBD1. J lost 6 bases, V lost 4 bases, and 7 bases had no gene match. This CDR3 spans 14 amino acids. The germline gives CDR1 WNHNN, CDR2 SYGVQD (reference sequence). The CDR3 sequence is CASSALQGAGEQYF. In DNA form, the CDR3 reads TGCGCCAGCAGTGCCCTACAGGGGGCTGGCGAGCAGTACTTC.